The clone carrying this T cell receptor (beta chain) was detected many times. As yet, its antigen is unknown. This entry comes from a study of T cell repertoires in cytomegalovirus infection. Study context: Peptides in the study included HLA-C-restricted and HLA-B-restricted CMV epitopes. It was the public TCR beta signatures that indicated both CMV infection and matching HLA type.

Study results and caveats: Cumulative public TCR beta family frequency identified carriers of CMV plus the relevant HLA. Dominant in the ex vivo response were TCR beta clonotypes restricted by HLA-C and specific for CMV.

Per the germline V gene, CDR1 is SGHTA and CDR2 is FQGNSA. The CDR3 sequence is 17 residues long. Between the trimmed V and J ends, which lost 3 bases and 2 bases, there was a span of 18 bases. TCRdb reprocessed the reads with MiXCR, giving one entry per CDR3 protein. Of 250,000 to 300,000 distinct CDR3 sequences in the sample, less than 25% are singletons; the top ten hold roughly 19%. V usage is TRBV7-2 and J usage is TRBJ2-3; the D gene could be TRBD1 or TRBD2 (6 bases each). Sequencing used cultured PBMCs, obtained from culture after CMV antigen stimulation. This clonotype was sampled from a human donor in good health (CMV status not recorded). Some clones in this sample may be carry-over from other donors' samples. The CDR3 bases are TGTGCCAGCAGCTTCCCGCGAGGCGGGACAACCACAGATACGCAGTATTTT. Translating gives CASSFPRGGTTTDTQYF.